The 6 T cell receptor beta chains reported below all come from one sample, sequenced in a study of T cell responses to AZD1222 COVID-19 vaccine. Some clones are missing from TCRdb's copy, which holds only in-frame ones; the method was immunoSEQ multiplex PCR. The sample records 150,000 or so clones, about 91% being singletons. Here the sequenced sample was peripheral blood, taken 28 days after the second AZD1222 dose. All receptors come from an adult who received the AZD1222 COVID-19 vaccine.

The chain combines TRBV28 with TRBJ2-7, with TRBD1 matching over 9 bases. Unmatched junction bases numbered 6, after V lost 4 bases and J lost 2 bases. The V gene's germline CDR1 is MDHEN and CDR2 SYDVKM. The CDR3 consists of 15 residues. The CDR3, as DNA: TGTGCCAGCAGTTCTTGGGGACAGGGAGCCTACGAGCAGTACTTC. Translating gives CASSSWGQGAYEQYF. Full variable domain (outside the CDR3, taken from reference TRBV28 and TRBJ2-7): DVKVTQSSRYLVKRTGEKVFLECVQDMDHENMFWYRQDPGLGLRLIYFSYDVKMKEKGDIPEGYSVSREKKERFSLILESASTNQTSMYLCASSSWGQGAYEQYFGPGTRLTVT.

This clone has just one count. The gene calls are TRBV19 and TRBJ1-5; 7 nucleotides agree with TRBD1. J lost 3 bases, V lost 2 bases, and 7 bases had no gene match. CDR1 is LNHDA and CDR2 is SQIVND in the germline V gene (reference sequence). The CDR3 is made up of 16 amino acids. CDR3 protein: CASSILTQGFNQPQHF. In DNA, the CDR3 is TGTGCCAGTAGTATACTGACACAGGGGTTCAATCAGCCCCAGCATTTT.

This clone was counted a single time. The V call is TRBV30, the J call TRBJ2-7; D ambiguous. Germline V gene lookup returns CDR1 GTSNPN and CDR2 SVGIG (reference sequence). The CDR3 has 11 amino acids. V lost 2 bases, J lost 1 base, and 3 bases lay in between. Written as DNA, the CDR3 is TGTGCCTGGAGTACGTCCTACGAGCAGTACTTC. Its translation: CAWSTSYEQYF. The full variable domain, completed using reference TRBV30 and TRBJ2-7, is SQTIHQWPATLVQPVGSPLSLECTVEGTSNPNLYWYRQAAGRGLQLLFYSVGIGQISSEVPQNLSASRPQDRQFILSSKKLLLSDSGFYLCAWSTSYEQYFGPGTRLTVT.

The chain links TRBV7-3 to TRBJ2-2, with 9 bases fitting TRBD2. CDR1 is SGHTA and CDR2 is FQGTGA in the germline V gene. Trimming cost V 2 bases and J 5 bases; bases outside gene matches: 12. This CDR3 has 18 amino acids. For the CDR3, the DNA is TGTGCCAGCAGCTTAGCGGGAGGGGTCCCCTCGTTTACCGGGGAGCTGTTTTTT. Its protein product is CASSLAGGVPSFTGELFF.

This clone occurred once. V is TRBV5-4 and J is TRBJ1-3; D is possibly TRBD1 (6 bases). Germline values: CDR1 SGHNT, CDR2 YYREEE (reference sequence). The CDR3 totals 15 residues. V was shortened by 5 bases and J by 0 bases, with 12 bases between the two germline ends. CDR3 protein: CASRPTGSSGNTIYF. In DNA, the CDR3 is TGTGCCAGCAGACCGACAGGATCCTCTGGAAACACCATATATTTT. The whole variable domain, remainder taken from reference TRBV5-4 and TRBJ1-3, is ETGVTQSPTHLIKTRGQQVTLRCSSQSGHNTVSWYQQALGQGPQFIFQYYREEENGRGNFPPRFSGLQFPNYSSELNVNALELDDSALYLCASRPTGSSGNTIYFGEGSWLTVV.

The chain couples TRBV7-2 to TRBJ2-7; D ambiguous. CDR1 is SGHTA, CDR2 FQGNSA, per germline. There are 11 residues in the CDR3. V lost 5 bases to trimming and J lost 7 bases, with 9 bases between them. The CDR3 is CASSPAGEQYF. The DNA for the CDR3 is TGTGCCAGCAGCCCAGCTGGAGAGCAGTACTTC.